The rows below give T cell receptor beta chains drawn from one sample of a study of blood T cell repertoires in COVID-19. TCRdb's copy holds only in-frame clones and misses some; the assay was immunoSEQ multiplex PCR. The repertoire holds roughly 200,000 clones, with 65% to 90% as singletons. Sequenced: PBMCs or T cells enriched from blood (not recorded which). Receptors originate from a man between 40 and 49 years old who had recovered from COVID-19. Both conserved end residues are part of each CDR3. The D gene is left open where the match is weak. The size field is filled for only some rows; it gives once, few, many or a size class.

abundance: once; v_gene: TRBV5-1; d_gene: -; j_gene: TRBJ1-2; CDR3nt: TGCGCCAGCAGCTTGGTCCCCACAGGAGCAAATGGCTACACCTTC; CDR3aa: CASSLVPTGANGYTF
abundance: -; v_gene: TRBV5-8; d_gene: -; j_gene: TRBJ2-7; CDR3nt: TGTGCCAGCAGCTGGGGGCTATCCTACGAGCAGTACTTC; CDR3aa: CASSWGLSYEQYF
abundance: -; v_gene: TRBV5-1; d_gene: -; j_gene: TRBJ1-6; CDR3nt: TGCGCCAGCAGCGCTACAGGGAAGAATTCACCCCTCCACTTT; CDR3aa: CASSATGKNSPLHF
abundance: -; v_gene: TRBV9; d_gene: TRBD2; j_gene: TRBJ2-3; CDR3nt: TGTGCCAGCAGCGTTTCTAGCGGGAGGGTGGGAGATACGCAGTATTTT; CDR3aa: CASSVSSGRVGDTQYF
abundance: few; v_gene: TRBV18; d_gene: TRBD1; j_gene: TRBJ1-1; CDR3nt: TGTGCCAGCTCACCGATACAGGGGGCGGGGGACACTGAAGCTTTCTTT; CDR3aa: CASSPIQGAGDTEAFF
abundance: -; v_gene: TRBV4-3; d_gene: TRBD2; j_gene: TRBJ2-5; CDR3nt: TGCGCCAGCAGCCTAAACGTCGTCCTTCCGGGACTAGCGGGAGTCGAGACCCAGTACTTC; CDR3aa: CASSLNVVLPGLAGVETQYF
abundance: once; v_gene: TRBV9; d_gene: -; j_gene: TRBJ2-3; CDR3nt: TGTGCCAGCAGTAGCCCCGCAGATACGCAGTATTTT; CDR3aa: CASSSPADTQYF
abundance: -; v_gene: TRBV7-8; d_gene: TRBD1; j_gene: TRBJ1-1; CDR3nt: TGTGCCAGCAGCACTCGACAGGGGGGGGGAGCTTTCTTT; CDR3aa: CASSTRQGGGAFF
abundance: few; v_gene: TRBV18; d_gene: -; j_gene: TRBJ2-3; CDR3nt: TGTGCCAGCTCACCACCCAACCAGGGGATGGGAGATACGCAGTATTTT; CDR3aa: CASSPPNQGMGDTQYF
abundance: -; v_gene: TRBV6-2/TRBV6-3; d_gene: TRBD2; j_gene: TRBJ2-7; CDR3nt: TGTGCCAGCAGCTTCCGTAGAGGAAGCGGGAGGGGGGACGAGCAGTACTTC; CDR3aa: CASSFRRGSGRGDEQYF
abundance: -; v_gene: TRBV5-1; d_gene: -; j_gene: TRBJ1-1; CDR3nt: TGCGCCAGCAGCTTGGCCGGTTCCATGAACACTGAAGCTTTCTTT; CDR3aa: CASSLAGSMNTEAFF
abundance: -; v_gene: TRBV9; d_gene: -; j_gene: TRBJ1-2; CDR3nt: TGTGCCAGCAGCGTAGGGGCAGATAACTATGGCTACACCTTC; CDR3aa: CASSVGADNYGYTF
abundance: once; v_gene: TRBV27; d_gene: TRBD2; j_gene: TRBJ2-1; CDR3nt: TGTGCCAGCAGCCCCGGGACTACCGCCCGTCATGAGCAGTTCTTC; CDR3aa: CASSPGTTARHEQFF
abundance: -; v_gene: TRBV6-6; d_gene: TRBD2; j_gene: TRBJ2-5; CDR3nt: TGTGCCAGCAGTTATGTCACTAGCGGTGAAGAGACCCAGTACTTC; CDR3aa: CASSYVTSGEETQYF
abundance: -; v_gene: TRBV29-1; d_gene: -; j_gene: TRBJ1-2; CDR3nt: TGCAGCCTGCGAGAGGAGGCTGATGGCTACACCTTC; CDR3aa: CSLREEADGYTF
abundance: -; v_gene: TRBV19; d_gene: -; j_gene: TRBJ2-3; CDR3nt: TGTGCCAGTAGTATAGGGAGGTGGGGGGAGTCTCCAGATACGCAGTATTTT; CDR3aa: CASSIGRWGESPDTQYF
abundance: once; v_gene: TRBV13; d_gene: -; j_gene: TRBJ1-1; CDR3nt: TGTGCCAGCAGCTCCTCTTGGACAGTCAACACTGAAGCTTTCTTT; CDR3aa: CASSSSWTVNTEAFF
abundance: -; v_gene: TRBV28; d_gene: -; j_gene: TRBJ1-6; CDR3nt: TGTGCCAGCAGTCTTCAGGAATTTTCACCCCTCCACTTT; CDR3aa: CASSLQEFSPLHF
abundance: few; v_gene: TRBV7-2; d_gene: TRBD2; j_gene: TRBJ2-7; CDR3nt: TGTGCCAGCAGCTTAATGGGACTAGCGGTGTACGAGCAGTACTTC; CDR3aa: CASSLMGLAVYEQYF
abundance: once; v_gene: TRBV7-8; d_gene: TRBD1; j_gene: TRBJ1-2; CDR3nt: TGTGCCAGCAGCCCCGGACAGGGTGCCCGCCATCTCTATGGCTACACCTTC; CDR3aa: CASSPGQGARHLYGYTF
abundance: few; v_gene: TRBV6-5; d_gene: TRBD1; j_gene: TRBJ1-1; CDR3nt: TGTGCCAGCAGTTACTCGCGAACAGGGGGGACTGAAGCTTTCTTT; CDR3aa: CASSYSRTGGTEAFF
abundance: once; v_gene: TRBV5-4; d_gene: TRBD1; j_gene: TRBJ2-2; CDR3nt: TGTGCCAGCAGTGGACAGGCCGACACCGGGGAGCTGTTTTTT; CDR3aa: CASSGQADTGELFF
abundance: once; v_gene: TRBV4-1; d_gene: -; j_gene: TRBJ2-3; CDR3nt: TGCGCCAGCAGCCAACTCACTAGGCCAGATACGCAGTATTTT; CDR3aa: CASSQLTRPDTQYF
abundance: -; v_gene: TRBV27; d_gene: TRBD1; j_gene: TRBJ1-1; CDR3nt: TGTGCCAGCAGTATCAGGTCAGGGGGAATGAACACTGAAGCTTTCTTT; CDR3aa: CASSIRSGGMNTEAFF
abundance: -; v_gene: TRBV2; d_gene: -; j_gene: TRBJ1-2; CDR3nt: TGTGCCAGCAAAATAAGACAGGCCGCCTATGGCTACACCTTC; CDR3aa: CASKIRQAAYGYTF
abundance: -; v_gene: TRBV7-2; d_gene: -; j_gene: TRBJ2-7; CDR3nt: TGTGCCAGCAGCTTAGTTGCAGGCTCCTACGAGCAGTACTTC; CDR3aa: CASSLVAGSYEQYF
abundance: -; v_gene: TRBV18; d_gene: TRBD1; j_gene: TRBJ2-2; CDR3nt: TGTGCCAGCTCAGCGGCGGGACAGGGGGCGCGTGATGATACCGGGGAGCTGTTTTTT; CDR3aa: CASSAAGQGARDDTGELFF
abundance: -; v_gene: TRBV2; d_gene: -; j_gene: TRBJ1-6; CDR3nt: TGTGCCAGCAATTACAGAGATAATTCACCCCTCCACTTT; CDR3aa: CASNYRDNSPLHF
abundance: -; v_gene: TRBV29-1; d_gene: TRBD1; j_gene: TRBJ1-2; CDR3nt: TGCAGCGTTGGTGACCCGACAGGGGGACGAAACTATGGCTACACCTTC; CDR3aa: CSVGDPTGGRNYGYTF
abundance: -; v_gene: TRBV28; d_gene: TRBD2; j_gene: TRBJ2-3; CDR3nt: TGTGCCAGCAGTTCCTTAAGCGGGAACACAGATACGCAGTATTTT; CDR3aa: CASSSLSGNTDTQYF
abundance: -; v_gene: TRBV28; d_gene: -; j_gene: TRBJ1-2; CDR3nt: TGTGCCAGCAATCGTAACTATGGCTACACCTTC; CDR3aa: CASNRNYGYTF
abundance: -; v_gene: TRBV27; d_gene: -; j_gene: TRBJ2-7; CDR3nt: TGTGCCAGCAGTTTAATCTTAGGAGGGGGGGGCTACGAGCAGTACTTC; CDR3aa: CASSLILGGGGYEQYF
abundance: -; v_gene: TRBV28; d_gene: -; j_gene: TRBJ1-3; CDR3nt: TGTGCCAGCATCCCTGGAGGAGGGGCCGGAAACACCATATATTTT; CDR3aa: CASIPGGGAGNTIYF
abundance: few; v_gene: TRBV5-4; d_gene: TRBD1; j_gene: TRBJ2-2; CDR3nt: TGTGCCAGCAGCGCGGGACAGGGATTGAACACCGGGGAGCTGTTTTTT; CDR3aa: CASSAGQGLNTGELFF
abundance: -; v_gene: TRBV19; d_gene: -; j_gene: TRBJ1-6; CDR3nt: TGTGCCAGCGACCGGGACTTTTCCAATTCACCCCTCCACTTT; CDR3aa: CASDRDFSNSPLHF
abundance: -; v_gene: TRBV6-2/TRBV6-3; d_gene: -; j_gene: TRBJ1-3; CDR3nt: TGTGCCAGCAGTTACTCGTTTAGCCGAGGAAACATCATATATTTT; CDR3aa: CASSYSFSRGNIIYF
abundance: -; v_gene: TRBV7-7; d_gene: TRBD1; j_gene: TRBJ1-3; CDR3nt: TGTGCCAGCAGCTCGGGACAGGGCTTGAGGTTGTCTGGAAACACCATATATTTT; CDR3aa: CASSSGQGLRLSGNTIYF
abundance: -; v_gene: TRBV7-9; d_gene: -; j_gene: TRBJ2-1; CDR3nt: TGTGCCAGCAGCTCACGGGGGAGCTCCTACAATGAGCAGTTCTTC; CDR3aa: CASSSRGSSYNEQFF
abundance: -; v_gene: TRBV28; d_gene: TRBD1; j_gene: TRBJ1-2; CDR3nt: TGTGCCAGCTGGGGACAGGACGACTATGGCTACACCTTC; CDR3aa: CASWGQDDYGYTF
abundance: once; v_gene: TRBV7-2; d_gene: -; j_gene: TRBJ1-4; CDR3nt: TGTGCCAGCAGCTCCAACCCAGGGAGGGAAAAACTGTTTTTT; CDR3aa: CASSSNPGREKLFF
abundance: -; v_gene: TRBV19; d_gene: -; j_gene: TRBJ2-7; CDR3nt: TGTGCCAGTAGGTCGGGATTCTCTCGCGAGCAGTACTTC; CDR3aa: CASRSGFSREQYF
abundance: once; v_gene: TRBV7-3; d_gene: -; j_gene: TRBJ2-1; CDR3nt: TGTGCGAGCGGGCAGGGGAACTACAATGAGCAGTTCTTC; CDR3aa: CASGQGNYNEQFF
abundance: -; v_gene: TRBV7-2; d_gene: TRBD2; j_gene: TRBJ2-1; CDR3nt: TGTGCCAGCAGCTTCTTTCCCGGGACTAGCGAAGCCAATGAGCAGTTCTTC; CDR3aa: CASSFFPGTSEANEQFF
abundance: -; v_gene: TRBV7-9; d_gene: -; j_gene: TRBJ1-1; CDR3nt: TGTGCCAGCAGCTTAGATCCAGGCGCGTCCCGATCCAACACTGAAGCTTTCTTT; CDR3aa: CASSLDPGASRSNTEAFF
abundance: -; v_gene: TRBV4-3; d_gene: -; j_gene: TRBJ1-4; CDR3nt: TGCGCCAGCAGCCAAGACAGGGGATACGGTAATGAAAAACTGTTTTTT; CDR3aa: CASSQDRGYGNEKLFF
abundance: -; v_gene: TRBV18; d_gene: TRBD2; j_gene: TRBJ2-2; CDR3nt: TGTGCCAGCTCACCCAAGGCAGGGACTACGAACACCGGGGAGCTGTTTTTT; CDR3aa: CASSPKAGTTNTGELFF